Listed below are T cell receptor beta chains from one sample, sequenced in a study of T cell responses to AZD1222 COVID-19 vaccine. The data were produced by immunoSEQ multiplex PCR, yet TCRdb's version contains in-frame clones alone and is incomplete. The sample shows 85,000 to 110,000 clones, 80% to 90% of them seen only once. Sample: peripheral blood, taken on day 0 of AZD1222 vaccination. The receptor source for this set is an adult in good health. The CDR3 runs from the conserved cysteine through the conserved F or W. The D gene is left open where the match is weak. For some rows the clone size is stated as once, few or many, or as a class when expanded; others skip it.

length: 14
size: .
J: TRBJ2-3
V: TRBV5-1
D: TRBD2
CDR3: CASSLSGEGDTQYF
DNA: TGCGCCAGCAGCCTGTCGGGGGAGGGAGATACGCAGTATTTT

length: 14
size: .
J: TRBJ1-2
V: TRBV7-9
D: .
CDR3: CASSLEALNQVYTF
DNA: TGTGCCAGCAGCTTAGAAGCCCTCAATCAGGTCTACACCTTC

length: 12
size: .
J: TRBJ1-1
V: TRBV30
D: .
CDR3: CAWARLVAEAFF
DNA: TGTGCCTGGGCCCGTCTGGTGGCTGAAGCTTTCTTT

length: 13
size: .
J: TRBJ2-5
V: TRBV11-3
D: TRBD2
CDR3: CASSFGEGETQYF
DNA: TGTGCCAGCAGCTTTGGGGAGGGGGAGACCCAGTACTTC

length: 17
size: .
J: TRBJ1-6
V: TRBV4-1
D: .
CDR3: CASSPSGVSSYNSPLHF
DNA: TGCGCCAGCAGCCCCTCGGGGGTGAGCTCCTATAATTCACCCCTCCACTTT

length: 15
size: .
J: TRBJ2-1
V: TRBV30
D: TRBD2
CDR3: CAWGGASGAYNEQFF
DNA: TGTGCCTGGGGCGGGGCTAGCGGAGCCTACAATGAGCAGTTCTTC

length: 15
size: .
J: TRBJ1-5
V: TRBV6-2/TRBV6-3
D: TRBD1
CDR3: CASSSGQGSNQPQHF
DNA: TGTGCCAGCAGTTCGGGACAGGGGAGCAATCAGCCCCAGCATTTT

length: 13
size: once
J: TRBJ1-5
V: TRBV16
D: .
CDR3: CASSQSSDQPQHF
DNA: TGTGCCAGCAGCCAATCGTCGGATCAGCCCCAGCATTTT

length: 15
size: .
J: TRBJ2-2
V: TRBV9
D: TRBD2
CDR3: CASSPRRGGVGELFF
DNA: TGTGCCAGCAGCCCGAGGCGGGGGGGCGTCGGGGAGCTGTTTTTT

length: 13
size: .
J: TRBJ1-2
V: TRBV30
D: .
CDR3: CAWSTPGVYGYTF
DNA: TGTGCCTGGAGTACCCCAGGGGTTTATGGCTACACCTTC

length: 16
size: .
J: TRBJ2-7
V: TRBV6-2/TRBV6-3
D: TRBD1
CDR3: CASSYSRRQGGYEQYF
DNA: TGTGCCAGCAGTTACTCTAGGAGACAGGGGGGCTACGAGCAGTACTTC

length: 15
size: .
J: TRBJ1-2
V: TRBV10-3
D: .
CDR3: CAISESAGTYYGYTF
DNA: TGTGCCATCAGTGAGTCGGCAGGGACGTACTATGGCTACACCTTC

length: 12
size: .
J: TRBJ1-2
V: TRBV9
D: .
CDR3: CASSVEAYGYTF
DNA: TGTGCCAGCAGCGTAGAGGCCTATGGCTACACCTTC

length: 15
size: .
J: TRBJ2-3
V: TRBV7-2
D: TRBD1
CDR3: CASRQPGQSTDTQYF
DNA: TGTGCCAGCAGACAGCCGGGACAGAGCACAGATACGCAGTATTTT

length: 18
size: few
J: TRBJ2-2
V: TRBV2
D: TRBD2
CDR3: CASSYPLTSGRVVGELFF
DNA: TGTGCCAGCAGCTACCCCCTCACTAGCGGGAGGGTCGTCGGGGAGCTGTTTTTT

length: 13
size: .
J: TRBJ1-1
V: TRBV7-3
D: .
CDR3: CASSEAGDTEAFF
DNA: TGTGCCAGCAGCGAAGCGGGGGACACTGAAGCTTTCTTT

length: 13
size: once
J: TRBJ2-7
V: TRBV2
D: .
CDR3: CASNAWDFYEQYF
DNA: TGTGCCAGCAACGCCTGGGACTTCTACGAGCAGTACTTC

length: 11
size: .
J: TRBJ1-2
V: TRBV30
D: .
CDR3: CAWRLPDGYTF
DNA: TGTGCCTGGAGGCTACCAGATGGCTACACCTTC

length: 12
size: .
J: TRBJ2-2
V: TRBV11-3
D: .
CDR3: CASSLSPGELFF
DNA: TGTGCCAGCAGCTTAAGTCCCGGGGAGCTGTTTTTT

length: 14
size: .
J: TRBJ1-2
V: TRBV28
D: .
CDR3: CASSSHRTNYGYTF
DNA: TGTGCCAGCAGTTCACACCGGACTAACTATGGCTACACCTTC

length: 12
size: .
J: TRBJ2-1
V: TRBV12-3/TRBV12-4
D: .
CDR3: CASSWGADRRFF
DNA: TGTGCCAGCAGCTGGGGGGCAGACAGACGGTTCTTC

length: 15
size: .
J: TRBJ1-1
V: TRBV3-1/TRBV3-2
D: .
CDR3: CASSQEGRQGTEAFF
DNA: TGTGCCAGCAGCCAAGAGGGCCGGCAGGGGACTGAAGCTTTCTTT

length: 17
size: .
J: TRBJ1-1
V: TRBV9
D: TRBD1
CDR3: CASSFWYRGDGNTEAFF
DNA: TGTGCCAGCAGCTTTTGGTACAGGGGAGATGGGAACACTGAAGCTTTCTTT

length: 15
size: few
J: TRBJ1-1
V: TRBV30
D: .
CDR3: CAWTGLGAGDTEAFF
DNA: TGTGCCTGGACCGGGTTGGGGGCAGGGGACACTGAAGCTTTCTTT

length: 15
size: .
J: TRBJ1-5
V: TRBV6-2/TRBV6-3
D: TRBD1
CDR3: CASSYRDRRNQPQHF
DNA: TGTGCCAGCAGTTACCGGGACAGGCGAAATCAGCCCCAGCATTTT

length: 15
size: .
J: TRBJ2-3
V: TRBV25-1
D: TRBD1
CDR3: CASSLGTGGAHTQYF
DNA: TGTGCCAGCAGTCTAGGGACAGGGGGCGCCCATACGCAGTATTTT

length: 13
size: .
J: TRBJ1-5
V: TRBV19
D: .
CDR3: CASSQGPIQPQHF
DNA: TGTGCCAGTAGCCAGGGACCGATACAGCCCCAGCATTTT

length: 15
size: .
J: TRBJ2-7
V: TRBV18
D: TRBD2
CDR3: CASSPSGSGSYEQYF
DNA: TGTGCCAGCTCACCCAGCGGGAGTGGCTCCTACGAGCAGTACTTC

length: 13
size: .
J: TRBJ1-2
V: TRBV7-6
D: .
CDR3: CASSLAPGQGYTF
DNA: TGTGCCAGCAGCTTAGCTCCCGGTCAAGGCTACACCTTC

length: 15
size: .
J: TRBJ1-6
V: TRBV19
D: .
CDR3: CASSIDRLGGSPLHF
DNA: TGTGCCAGTAGTATAGACAGGCTCGGTGGTTCACCCCTCCACTTT

length: 13
size: .
J: TRBJ1-3
V: TRBV5-6
D: .
CDR3: CASSVGQGFTIYF
DNA: TGTGCCAGCAGCGTAGGTCAGGGTTTCACCATATATTTT

length: 13
size: .
J: TRBJ2-5
V: TRBV11-3
D: .
CDR3: CASSEGVGETQYF
DNA: TGTGCCAGCAGCGAAGGGGTTGGGGAGACCCAGTACTTC

length: 13
size: once
J: TRBJ2-7
V: TRBV5-1
D: TRBD1
CDR3: CASSLEGQGEQYF
DNA: TGCGCCAGCAGCTTGGAGGGACAGGGCGAGCAGTACTTC

length: 15
size: .
J: TRBJ1-1
V: TRBV6-1
D: .
CDR3: CASSDGSNMNTEAFF
DNA: TGTGCCAGCAGTGATGGTAGCAACATGAACACTGAAGCTTTCTTT

length: 12
size: .
J: TRBJ2-7
V: TRBV6-6
D: .
CDR3: CASSPNSYEQYF
DNA: TGTGCCAGCAGTCCGAACTCCTACGAGCAGTACTTC

length: 15
size: .
J: TRBJ2-6
V: TRBV7-6
D: .
CDR3: CASSSSLSGANVLTF
DNA: TGTGCCAGCAGCTCGTCGCTTTCTGGGGCCAACGTCCTGACTTTC

length: 15
size: few
J: TRBJ2-1
V: TRBV7-9
D: .
CDR3: CASTKMGASYNEQFF
DNA: TGTGCCAGCACCAAGATGGGCGCCTCCTACAATGAGCAGTTCTTC

length: 16
size: .
J: TRBJ2-5
V: TRBV7-2
D: .
CDR3: CASRPRASGDRETQYF
DNA: TGTGCCAGCAGGCCCCGGGCTAGCGGTGACAGGGAGACCCAGTACTTC

length: 16
size: .
J: TRBJ2-3
V: TRBV6-5
D: TRBD1
CDR3: CASSYRGRMRTDTQYF
DNA: TGTGCCAGCAGTTACAGGGGGCGAATGAGAACAGATACGCAGTATTTT